These T cell receptor beta chains were read from a single sample in a study of OX40 agonist ivuxolimab in advanced cancers. The protocol was immunoSEQ multiplex PCR, while the TCRdb copy is restricted to in-frame clones and leaves out a portion. The sample lists roughly 100,000 clones, roughly 84% seen once, with roughly 1.1% in the top ten. Sample: CD4+ or CD8+ T cells sorted from blood, taken in a trial of the OX40 agonist ivuxolimab. These receptors originate from an adult with an advanced solid tumor such as melanoma, head and neck, liver or kidney cancer. The CDR3 runs from the conserved cysteine through the conserved F or W. A D gene is named only where the DNA matches it firmly. A clone size is listed for some rows: how often the clone was seen (once, few, many), or a class if it is expanded.

d_call: TRBD2
v_call: TRBV27
j_call: TRBJ2-5
clone_size: .
cdr3_nt: TGTGCCAGCAGCTCGGGCGGGGGTACGAGGGAGACCCAGTACTTC
cdr3_aa: CASSSGGGTRETQYF

d_call: .
v_call: TRBV4-2
j_call: TRBJ1-2
clone_size: few
cdr3_nt: TGTGCCAGCAGCCAAGAAGCGGGGGGCGCGAACTATGGCTACACCTTC
cdr3_aa: CASSQEAGGANYGYTF

d_call: TRBD2
v_call: TRBV7-9
j_call: TRBJ2-1
clone_size: .
cdr3_nt: TGTGCCAGCAGCCCTAGCGGGGGGGCGTTTAGGGACAGCGGTGAGCAGTTCTTC
cdr3_aa: CASSPSGGAFRDSGEQFF

d_call: TRBD2
v_call: TRBV18
j_call: TRBJ2-1
clone_size: once
cdr3_nt: TGTGCCAGCTCCCCGACACTAGCGGGGGACAACAATGAGCAGTTCTTC
cdr3_aa: CASSPTLAGDNNEQFF

d_call: .
v_call: TRBV19
j_call: TRBJ1-4
clone_size: .
cdr3_nt: TGTGCCAGTAGTATAAGACAGGATGAAAAACTGTTTTTT
cdr3_aa: CASSIRQDEKLFF

d_call: .
v_call: TRBV5-6
j_call: TRBJ1-4
clone_size: once
cdr3_nt: TGTGCCAGCAGCTTGAAGGGGTCGGGGGAAAAACTGTTTTTT
cdr3_aa: CASSLKGSGEKLFF

d_call: .
v_call: TRBV4-3
j_call: TRBJ2-2
clone_size: .
cdr3_nt: TGCGCCAGCAGCCAAGAATTTGGGTTCACCGGGGAGCTGTTTTTT
cdr3_aa: CASSQEFGFTGELFF

d_call: .
v_call: TRBV4-3
j_call: TRBJ1-2
clone_size: .
cdr3_nt: TGCGCCAGCAGCCAAGAGGTCAGTCGTCTTAACTATGGCTACACCTTC
cdr3_aa: CASSQEVSRLNYGYTF

d_call: TRBD1
v_call: TRBV14
j_call: TRBJ2-4
clone_size: .
cdr3_nt: TGTGCCAGCAGCCCAAAGCAAAGGCCAGGGGGCTTGAACATTCAGTACTTC
cdr3_aa: CASSPKQRPGGLNIQYF

d_call: .
v_call: TRBV29-1
j_call: TRBJ1-2
clone_size: .
cdr3_nt: TGCAGCGCCGGGACAATCTATGGCTACACCTTC
cdr3_aa: CSAGTIYGYTF

d_call: TRBD2
v_call: TRBV9
j_call: TRBJ2-3
clone_size: once
cdr3_nt: TGTGCCAGCACCCCGGGGGGGCCCACAGATACGCAGTATTTT
cdr3_aa: CASTPGGPTDTQYF

d_call: .
v_call: TRBV7-2
j_call: TRBJ1-3
clone_size: .
cdr3_nt: TGTGCCAGCAGCTTAGCGGGGACCCCCTCTGGAAACACCATATATTTT
cdr3_aa: CASSLAGTPSGNTIYF

d_call: TRBD1
v_call: TRBV4-3
j_call: TRBJ1-5
clone_size: .
cdr3_nt: TGCGCCAGCAGCCAAGAGGTGACAGGGGGCCGGCCCCAGCATTTT
cdr3_aa: CASSQEVTGGRPQHF

d_call: .
v_call: TRBV29-1
j_call: TRBJ2-3
clone_size: .
cdr3_nt: TGCAGCGTTGCCGATGGTGCAGATACGCAGTATTTT
cdr3_aa: CSVADGADTQYF

d_call: TRBD2
v_call: TRBV7-2
j_call: TRBJ2-2
clone_size: .
cdr3_nt: TGTGCCAGCAGCTTAGGACTAGCGGTCAACACCGGGGAGCTGTTTTTT
cdr3_aa: CASSLGLAVNTGELFF

d_call: TRBD1
v_call: TRBV6-6
j_call: TRBJ1-1
clone_size: few
cdr3_nt: TGTGCCAGCAGCGAGGGGGCGCGAGCTTTCTTT
cdr3_aa: CASSEGARAFF

d_call: .
v_call: TRBV28
j_call: TRBJ1-2
clone_size: .
cdr3_nt: TGTGCCAGCAGTGCTGGCCAGAACTATGGCTACACCTTC
cdr3_aa: CASSAGQNYGYTF

d_call: .
v_call: TRBV18
j_call: TRBJ2-2
clone_size: .
cdr3_nt: TGTGCCAGCTCACCAGGGGCCGGTGGGGAGCTGTTTTTT
cdr3_aa: CASSPGAGGELFF

d_call: TRBD1
v_call: TRBV28
j_call: TRBJ2-3
clone_size: .
cdr3_nt: TGTGCCAGCAGTTCCGGACAGGGCCCAGATACGCAGTATTTT
cdr3_aa: CASSSGQGPDTQYF

d_call: .
v_call: TRBV5-6
j_call: TRBJ1-2
clone_size: .
cdr3_nt: TGTGCCAGCAGCTTGTATCATGGCTACACCTTC
cdr3_aa: CASSLYHGYTF

d_call: TRBD1
v_call: TRBV7-8
j_call: TRBJ2-1
clone_size: once
cdr3_nt: TGTGCCAGCAGCCAGGACAGGGGAGAGCAGTTCTTC
cdr3_aa: CASSQDRGEQFF

d_call: TRBD2
v_call: TRBV11-3
j_call: TRBJ2-5
clone_size: once
cdr3_nt: TGTGCCAGCAGCTCCCGAGGCGGGGGAGGGACCCAGTACTTC
cdr3_aa: CASSSRGGGGTQYF

d_call: .
v_call: TRBV19
j_call: TRBJ2-7
clone_size: once
cdr3_nt: TGTGCCAGTAGTACGGCCGGGACTGCAACCTACGAGCAGTACTTC
cdr3_aa: CASSTAGTATYEQYF

d_call: .
v_call: TRBV19
j_call: TRBJ1-1
clone_size: .
cdr3_nt: TGTGCCAGTAGTATTGACAGAGAAAACACTGAAGCTTTCTTT
cdr3_aa: CASSIDRENTEAFF

d_call: TRBD1
v_call: TRBV19
j_call: TRBJ1-1
clone_size: .
cdr3_nt: TGTGCCAGTAGTGTCAGGGGGCCCTCGAACACTGAAGCTTTCTTT
cdr3_aa: CASSVRGPSNTEAFF

d_call: .
v_call: TRBV4-3
j_call: TRBJ1-4
clone_size: once
cdr3_nt: TGCGCCAGCAGCCAAGGACAGGATAATGAAAAACTGTTTTTT
cdr3_aa: CASSQGQDNEKLFF

d_call: TRBD2
v_call: TRBV5-5
j_call: TRBJ2-3
clone_size: .
cdr3_nt: TGTGCCAGCAGCTTGCTTAGGGCGGGGGGCACAGATACGCAGTATTTT
cdr3_aa: CASSLLRAGGTDTQYF